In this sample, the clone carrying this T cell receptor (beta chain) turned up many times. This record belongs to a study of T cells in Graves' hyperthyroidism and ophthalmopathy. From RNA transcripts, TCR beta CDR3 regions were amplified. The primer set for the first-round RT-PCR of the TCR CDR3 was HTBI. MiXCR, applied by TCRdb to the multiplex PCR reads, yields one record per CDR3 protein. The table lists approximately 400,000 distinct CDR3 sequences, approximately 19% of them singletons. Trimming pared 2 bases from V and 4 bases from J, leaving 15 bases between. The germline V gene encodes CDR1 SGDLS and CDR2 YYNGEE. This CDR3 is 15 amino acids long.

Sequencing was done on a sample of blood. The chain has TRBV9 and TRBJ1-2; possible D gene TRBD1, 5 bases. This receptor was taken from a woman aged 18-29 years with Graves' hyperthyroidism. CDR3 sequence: CASSVGREWIYGYTF. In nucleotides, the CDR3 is TGTGCCAGCAGCGTTGGCAGGGAATGGATCTATGGCTACACCTTC.